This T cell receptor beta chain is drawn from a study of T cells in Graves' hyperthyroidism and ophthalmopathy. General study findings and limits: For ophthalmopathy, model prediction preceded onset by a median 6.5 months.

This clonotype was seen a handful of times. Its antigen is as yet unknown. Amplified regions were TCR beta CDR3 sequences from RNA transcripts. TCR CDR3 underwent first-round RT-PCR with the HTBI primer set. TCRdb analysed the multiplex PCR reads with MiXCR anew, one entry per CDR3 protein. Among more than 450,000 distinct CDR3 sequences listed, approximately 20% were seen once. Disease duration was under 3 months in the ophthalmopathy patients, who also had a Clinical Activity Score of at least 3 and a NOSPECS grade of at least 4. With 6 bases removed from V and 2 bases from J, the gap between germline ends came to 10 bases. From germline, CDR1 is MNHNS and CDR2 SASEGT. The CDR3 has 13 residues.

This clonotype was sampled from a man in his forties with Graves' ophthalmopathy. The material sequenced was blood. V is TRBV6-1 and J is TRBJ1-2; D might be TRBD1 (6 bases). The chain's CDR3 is CASRSTGNYGYTF. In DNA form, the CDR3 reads TGTGCCAGCAGGTCGACAGGCAACTATGGCTACACCTTC.